What follows are 7 T cell receptor beta chains derived from one specimen sequenced in a study of tumor and adjacent non-tumor tissue in lung cancer. No cell sorting was done before RNA was extracted from the tissue. TCRbeta libraries were built with three rounds of nested PCR, modified from ARM-PCR. TCRdb called the multiplex PCR reads again in MiXCR, with one record for every CDR3 protein. The data show fewer than 120,000 distinct CDR3 sequences, with roughly 84% seen just once and more than 20% held by the top ten. The sequencing input was lung tumor tissue. Receptor source: a man in his sixties or seventies with non-small cell lung cancer.

For this clonotype: The CDR3 carries no conserved terminal phenylalanine or tryptophan, so it likely arises from a read error. No DNA is shown, since the ends of the CDR3 on it are uncertain; the CDR3 is the one TCRdb lists. The chain has TRBV10-3 and TRBJ2-7; the table's D call, TRBD1, has no DNA check behind it. Germline V CDR1 and CDR2: ENHRY, SYGVKD. Termini included, the CDR3 measures 13 amino acids. The CDR3 spells CAISGTGAYEQYI.

Turning to this clonotype: One end of the junction is discordant with germline, which a read error may explain. The chain is built from TRBV6-2 or TRBV6-3 and TRBJ2-1; a possible D gene is TRBD2 (5 bases). The CDR3 covers 17 residues. Germline lookup yields CDR1 MNHEY and CDR2 SVGEGT. For the CDR3, the DNA is TGTGCAAGCAGTTACTCCTTAAGCGTGAGGGCCACTAATGAGCAGTTCTTC. This codes for CASSYSLSVRATNEQFF.

On this clonotype: The missing conserved phenylalanine or tryptophan at the end of this CDR3 makes a read error likely. This rearrangement joins TRBV6-6 to TRBJ2-6, with D possibly matching TRBD1 (6 bases). Looked up from germline, CDR1 is MNHNY and CDR2 is SVGAGI (reference sequence). The CDR3 spans 15 residues. The CDR3 protein is CPSSPWGSGADVLTL. The CDR3 DNA reads as TGTCCCAGCAGTCCCTGGGGGTCAGGGGCCGACGTCCTGACTTTG.

Note on this clonotype: One junction end disagrees with the germline gene, perhaps due to a read error. The V gene is TRBV24-1, the J gene TRBJ2-3; D call uncertain. Germline V gene lookup returns CDR1 KGHDR and CDR2 SFDVKD. CDR3 size: 16 residues. CDR3: CVTSDPRGLFTDTQYF. As DNA, the CDR3 is TGTGTCACCAGTGATCCGAGAGGCCTGTTTACAGATACGCAGTATTTT.

About this clonotype itself: The junction shows a germline mismatch at one end, possibly a read error. V is TRBV20-1 and J is TRBJ1-2; D gene uncertain. This CDR3 has 11 residues. CDR1 DFQATT and CDR2 SNEGSKA come from the germline V gene (reference sequence). CDR3 loop: CSASWNYGYPF. For the CDR3, the DNA is TGCAGTGCTTCTTGGAACTATGGCTACCCCTTC.

This rearrangement joins TRBV11-2 to TRBJ2-7; no firm D call. Germline values: CDR1 SGHAT, CDR2 FQNNGV. There are 15 residues in the CDR3. V was trimmed by 5 bases and J by 4 bases, leaving 18 bases between them. The CDR3, as DNA: TGTGCCAGCAGCCCGTACTCCGAGATAACATACGAGCAGTACTTC. Translating gives CASSPYSEITYEQYF.

Concerning this clonotype: Compared with germline, one end of the junction differs, possibly owing to a read error. This chain uses TRBV11-2 with TRBJ2-1, with a tentative D call TRBD2 (6 bases). CDR3 size: 18 residues. Looked up from germline, CDR1 is SGHAT and CDR2 is FQNNGV. For the CDR3, the DNA is TGTGTCAGCAGTTTACATCTGCGGGACTGGGTCTCCTACAATGAGCAGTTCTTC. This codes for CVSSLHLRDWVSYNEQFF.